The next 30 T cell receptor beta chains were all read from a single sample in a study of glioma-infiltrating T cells after dendritic cell vaccination (dated by TCRdb to about 2016). Library preparation used the immunoSEQ multiplex PCR assay. This is the immuneACCESS table as TCRdb keeps it, with only in-frame sequences that have V and J called. A part of the clones is gone; compared with another copy, unresolved V genes explain less than half, and the rest is unexplained. The sample has about 21,000 clones on record, about four fifths of them singletons. Around 34% of the sample goes to the ten largest clones. Here the sequenced sample was blood, taken before dendritic cell vaccination. The receptors stem from a human donor with glioblastoma.

This chain links TRBV10-1 with TRBJ2-2, with 11 bases lining up with TRBD2. Germline loops: CDR1 WNHNN, CDR2 SYGVQD (reference sequence). This CDR3 has 16 amino acids. Trimming at V came to 3 bases and at J to 4 bases, leaving 4 bases not matched to a gene. Here the CDR3 DNA reads TGCGCCAGCAGTGACGGGACTAGCGGTATCACCGGGGAGCTGTTTTTT. It codes for CASSDGTSGITGELFF.

The rearrangement links TRBV19 to TRBJ1-1; 7 bases are shared with TRBD1. V lost 7 bases and J lost 1; bases outside the gene matches: 9. The CDR3 covers 15 residues. Germline CDR1 reads LNHDA; CDR2 reads SQIVND (reference sequence). CDR3 sequence: CASKSPDRWNTEAFF. The CDR3 DNA sequence: TGTGCCAGTAAATCCCCGGACAGGTGGAACACTGAAGCTTTCTTT.

The chain is built from TRBV7-2 and TRBJ1-2, with TRBD1 matching over 9 bases. The CDR3 is 17 amino acids. Trimming cost V 2 bases and J 4 bases; bases outside gene matches: 11. Germline CDR1 is SGHTA and CDR2 is FQGNSA. The CDR3 region is CASSLNPRDRATYGYTF. DNA for the CDR3: TGTGCCAGCAGCTTAAACCCGAGGGACAGGGCAACCTATGGCTACACCTTC.

The V gene is TRBV6-1, the J gene TRBJ1-2; no firm D call. Germline-derived CDR1 and CDR2 are MNHNS and SASEGT. The ends were cut back, 2 bases at V and 2 bases at J, with 12 bases in the middle. The CDR3 contains 15 residues. The CDR3, as DNA: TGTGCCAGCAGTGAATCCGGACGGGGAAACTATGGCTACACCTTC. Translating it yields CASSESGRGNYGYTF.

This chain links TRBV28 with TRBJ2-3, with TRBD2 matching 7 bases. Looked up from germline, CDR1 is MDHEN and CDR2 is SYDVKM. The CDR3 covers 18 residues. V was clipped by 6 bases and J by 2 bases; unmatched bases: 17. The CDR3 is CASRGLGLAEIDTDTQYF. CDR3 sequence (DNA): TGTGCCAGCAGGGGACTGGGGCTAGCGGAGATCGACACAGATACGCAGTATTTT.

The chain uses TRBV29-1 and TRBJ1-3, with D perhaps TRBD1 (6 bases). V gave up 2 bases and J gave up 0 bases, with 8 bases separating them. Germline values: CDR1 SQVTM, CDR2 ANQGSEA. CDR3 size: 14 residues. CDR3 bases: TGCAGCGTTGAATTAGGGGGCTCTGGAAACACCATATATTTT. This codes for CSVELGGSGNTIYF.

The chain is built from TRBV7-2 and TRBJ2-5; the D gene is possibly TRBD2 (6 bases). Germline assignment: CDR1 SGHTA and CDR2 FQGNSA. CDR3 length: 14 amino acids. Trimming pared 10 bases from V and 2 bases from J, leaving 17 bases between. The chain's CDR3 is CATQRGGGQETQYF. The DNA of the CDR3 is TGTGCCACACAAAGGGGAGGCGGGCAAGAGACCCAGTACTTC.

This clone showed up just a few times. The chain carries TRBV7-6 and TRBJ2-3, with 14 bases lining up with TRBD2. Germline V gene sequence: CDR1 SGHVS, CDR2 FNYEAQ. The CDR3 is made up of 18 amino acids. The junction had 6 bases not matched to a gene; V was cut back by 1 base and J by 3 bases. The CDR3 sequence is CASSLEGLAGVGTDTQYF. The CDR3 coding sequence is TGTGCCAGCAGCTTAGAGGGACTAGCGGGAGTAGGAACAGATACGCAGTATTTT.

The CDR3, as DNA: TGTGCCAGCAGCCTCAAGAATCAAGCGTACCCCTACGAGCAGTACTTC. It encodes CASSLKNQAYPYEQYF. V and J are TRBV14 and TRBJ2-7, with D unresolved. This CDR3 comprises 16 residues. The germline CDR1 and CDR2 sequences are SGHDN and FVKESK. V was shortened by 4 bases and J by 2 bases, with 18 bases between the two germline ends.

The chain recombines TRBV2 with TRBJ1-4, with D possibly TRBD1 on 5 matching bases. Trimming cost V 7 bases and J 8 bases, with 20 bases left between them. This CDR3 spans 15 amino acids. Germline CDR1 SNHLY, CDR2 FYNNEI. CDR3 nucleotide sequence: TGTGCCAGCACCACTCAACCCTGGGGGGGGGAAAAACTGTTTTTT. It yields the protein CASTTQPWGGEKLFF.

This sequence joins TRBV19 and TRBJ2-1; 12 nucleotides align to TRBD1. V shed 6 bases, J shed 12 bases, and the junction held 9 bases outside the gene matches. The CDR3 contains 14 residues. Germline V CDR1 and CDR2: LNHDA, SQIVND (reference sequence). CDR3 protein: CASSDRDRGLGQFF. In DNA form, the CDR3 reads TGTGCCAGTAGCGACCGGGACAGGGGGCTCGGGCAGTTCTTC.

This chain links TRBV7-2 with TRBJ2-1, with a possible D match to TRBD2 (6 bases). The CDR3 has 17 residues. Germline V gene sequence: CDR1 SGHTA, CDR2 FQGNSA. V was shortened by 0 bases and J by 10 bases, with 22 bases between the two germline ends. CDR3 sequence (DNA): TGTGCCAGCAGCTTAGCCCTTGGACTTCTTGGCAGCGGGGAGCAGTTCTTC. Protein sequence: CASSLALGLLGSGEQFF.

This clone was observed once. The rearrangement links TRBV19 to TRBJ2-7, with D perhaps TRBD1 (6 bases). V was trimmed by 3 bases and J by 2 bases, leaving 20 bases between them. The germline V gene encodes CDR1 LNHDA and CDR2 SQIVND (reference sequence). The CDR3 sequence is 17 residues long. The CDR3 bases are TGTGCCAGTAGTATTGGCAGGGGAGTGTTAGGCCCCTACGAGCAGTACTTC. This sequence encodes CASSIGRGVLGPYEQYF.

V is TRBV30 and J is TRBJ2-1, with D possibly TRBD2 on 6 matching bases. V was cut by 8 bases and J by 4 bases, with 18 bases left in between. Germline V gives CDR1 GTSNPN, CDR2 SVGIG (reference sequence). The CDR3 is 14 residues long. CDR3 DNA sequence: TGTGCCCGAACGGGGCTAGCGTTTTACAATGAGCAGTTCTTC. Residues: CARTGLAFYNEQFF. Looking up the rest from reference TRBV30 and TRBJ2-1 gives the full variable domain: SQTIHQWPATLVQPVGSPLSLECTVEGTSNPNLYWYRQAAGRGLQLLFYSVGIGQISSEVPQNLSASRPQDRQFILSSKKLLLSDSGFYLCARTGLAFYNEQFFGPGTRLTVL.

CDR3 region: CASSPIRDSNYGYTF. The CDR3 DNA reads as TGTGCCAGCTCACCCATCCGGGACAGCAACTATGGCTACACCTTC. The chain is built from TRBV18 and TRBJ1-2; TRBD1 aligns across 7 bases. This CDR3 region has 15 residues. The V gene end was trimmed by 3 bases and the J gene end by 2 bases; junction bases not matched to a gene: 6. Germline CDR1 and CDR2: KGHSH and LQKENI.

The rearrangement joins TRBV6-8 to TRBJ2-7; 7 positions agree with TRBD2. This CDR3 comprises 14 residues. J was trimmed by 2 bases and V by 8 bases; bases with no gene match: 9. Germline values: CDR1 MNHGY, CDR2 SAAAGT. DNA for the CDR3: TGTGCCAGCTCCCCGGCGGGGGACCCCTACGAGCAGTACTTC. Protein sequence: CASSPAGDPYEQYF.

V gene TRBV19 combines with J gene TRBJ1-4, with 8 bases that match TRBD1. The V gene's germline CDR1 is LNHDA and CDR2 SQIVND (reference sequence). The junction had 5 bases not matched to a gene; V was cut back by 0 bases and J by 8 bases. This CDR3 has 15 residues. The CDR3 here is CASSIDSGTGEKLFF. The DNA of the CDR3 is TGTGCCAGTAGTATAGACTCTGGGACAGGAGAAAAACTGTTTTTT.

The chain joins TRBV18 to TRBJ2-1; 8 bases line up with TRBD1. The CDR3 has 15 residues. The V gene's germline CDR1 is KGHSH and CDR2 LQKENI. V lost 4 bases to trimming and J lost 2 bases; unmatched junction nucleotides: 4. Here the CDR3 reads CASSLGRGPYNEQFF. CDR3 bases: TGTGCCAGCTCACTGGGCAGGGGGCCCTACAATGAGCAGTTCTTC.

The CDR3 sequence is CSVYSGANVLTF. The CDR3 DNA is TGCAGCGTTTACTCCGGGGCCAACGTCCTGACTTTC. V is TRBV29-1 and J is TRBJ2-6; D unresolved. V was shortened by 5 bases and J by 4 bases, with 6 bases between the two germline ends. This CDR3 is built from 12 residues. Per germline, CDR1 SQVTM and CDR2 ANQGSEA.

The chain has TRBV7-2 and TRBJ2-7; tentative D call: TRBD1 (5 bases). CDR1 is SGHTA, CDR2 FQGNSA, per germline. CDR3 length: 14 residues. Trimming shortened V by 5 bases and J by 3 bases, and 14 bases separated the two germline ends. CDR3 sequence reads: CASSLGQKYYEQYF. DNA of the CDR3: TGTGCCAGCAGCCTAGGACAAAAATACTACGAGCAGTACTTC. Supplemented by reference TRBV7-2 and TRBJ2-7, the full variable domain reads GAGVSQSPSNKVTEKGKDVELRCDPISGHTALYWYRQSLGQGLEFLIYFQGNSAPDKSGLPSDRFSAERTGGSVSTLTIQRTQQEDSAVYLCASSLGQKYYEQYFGPGTRLTVT.

Only a few counts were recorded for this clone. The V call is TRBV27, the J call TRBJ2-2; 7 bases align to TRBD1. V dropped 6 bases and J dropped 2; count of bases not matched to a gene: 6. The CDR3 spans 15 residues. Germline CDR1 is MNHEY and CDR2 is SMNVEV (reference sequence). CDR3 sequence reads: CASRKTGVNTGELFF. CDR3 coding DNA: TGTGCCAGCAGGAAAACAGGGGTAAACACCGGGGAGCTGTTTTTT.

The rearrangement uses TRBV6-5 and TRBJ1-2; TRBD1 aligns across 7 bases. The V segment lost 6 bases and the J segment 3 bases; nucleotides outside the gene matches: 7. The germline V gene encodes CDR1 MNHEY and CDR2 SVGAGI. The CDR3 contains 14 residues. The CDR3 nucleotides are TGTGCCAGCAGACCGACAGGGCGATACTATGGCTACACCTTC. Translation gives CASRPTGRYYGYTF.

This clone was picked up a small number of times. The genes are TRBV10-2 and TRBJ1-1; TRBD1 is a possible D gene (6 bases). V lost 3 bases to trimming and J lost 3 bases, with 14 bases between them. Germline values: CDR1 WSHSY, CDR2 SAAADI. The CDR3 spans 15 residues. CDR3 nucleotides: TGCGCCAGCAGTGATTCCGACAGGTGGTACACTGAAGCTTTCTTT. It yields the protein CASSDSDRWYTEAFF.

This chain joins TRBV7-6 and TRBJ2-2; maybe TRBD2 (6 bases). This CDR3 comprises 15 residues. Trimming cost V 0 bases and J 6 bases, with 11 bases left between them. Germline V gene sequence: CDR1 SGHVS, CDR2 FNYEAQ. CDR3 residues: CASSLAWGRSGELFF. The CDR3, as DNA: TGTGCCAGCAGCTTAGCATGGGGGAGGTCCGGGGAGCTGTTTTTT.

This clone showed up just a few times. The rearrangement uses TRBV10-3 and TRBJ1-2; TRBD1 aligns across 9 bases. The V gene end was trimmed by 6 bases and the J gene end by 3 bases; junction bases not matched to a gene: 5. Per the germline V gene, CDR1 is ENHRY and CDR2 is SYGVKD. The CDR3 totals 14 residues. CDR3 bases: TGTGCCATCAGGACAGGGGGGAGGGACTATGGCTACACCTTC. Translated, it gives CAIRTGGRDYGYTF.

This clone has just a few counts. The chain recombines TRBV6-1 with TRBJ2-2; possibly TRBD1 for D (5 bases). The CDR3 spans 16 residues. Deletions cut 0 bases from V and 6 bases from J, with 14 bases between. Looked up from germline, CDR1 is MNHNS and CDR2 is SASEGT. The DNA for the CDR3 is TGTGCCAGCAGTGAAGCGCCGGCAGGGTGGGCCGGGGAGCTGTTTTTT. This translates into CASSEAPAGWAGELFF.

This chain connects TRBV15 to TRBJ1-2, with D possibly TRBD1 on 5 matching bases. There are 16 residues in the CDR3. Trimming shortened V by 0 bases and J by 1 base, and 12 bases separated the two germline ends. Germline values: CDR1 LNHNV, CDR2 YYDKDF (reference sequence). DNA of the CDR3: TGTGCCACCAGCAGAGATCCGGACAAGTATAACTATGGCTACACCTTC. Amino acid sequence: CATSRDPDKYNYGYTF.

The rearrangement uses TRBV27 and TRBJ1-1; TRBD1 agrees at 7 bases. The V gene's germline CDR1 is MNHEY and CDR2 SMNVEV (reference sequence). The CDR3 loop spans 14 amino acids. V trimming: 6 bases; J trimming: 3 bases; junction bases outside the gene matches: 7. The CDR3 coding sequence is TGTGCCAGCAGACGGCAGGGGGATCACACTGAAGCTTTCTTT. Protein sequence: CASRRQGDHTEAFF.

This chain uses TRBV19 with TRBJ1-5, with 10 bases that match TRBD1. Looked up from germline, CDR1 is LNHDA and CDR2 is SQIVND (reference sequence). Trimming removed 4 bases from V and 0 bases from J; junction bases left unmatched: 3. This CDR3 is 16 amino acids long. CDR3 sequence (DNA): TGTGCCAGTAGTAGAGGGACAGGGGATAGCAATCAGCCCCAGCATTTT. This gives the protein CASSRGTGDSNQPQHF.

V and J are TRBV5-6 and TRBJ2-5, with 9 bases lining up with TRBD1. V was pared by 4 bases and J by 4 bases, with 2 bases of the junction left unmatched. The CDR3 is 13 residues long. Germline CDR1 reads SGHDT; CDR2 reads YYEEEE. CDR3 coding DNA: TGTGCCAGCAGCCGGGGACAGGGAGAGACCCAGTACTTC. It is translated as CASSRGQGETQYF. Together with reference TRBV5-6 and TRBJ2-5, the CDR3 gives the full variable domain: DAGVTQSPTHLIKTRGQQVTLRCSPKSGHDTVSWYQQALGQGPQFIFQYYEEEERQRGNFPDRFSGHQFPNYSSELNVNALLLGDSALYLCASSRGQGETQYFGPGTRLLVL.